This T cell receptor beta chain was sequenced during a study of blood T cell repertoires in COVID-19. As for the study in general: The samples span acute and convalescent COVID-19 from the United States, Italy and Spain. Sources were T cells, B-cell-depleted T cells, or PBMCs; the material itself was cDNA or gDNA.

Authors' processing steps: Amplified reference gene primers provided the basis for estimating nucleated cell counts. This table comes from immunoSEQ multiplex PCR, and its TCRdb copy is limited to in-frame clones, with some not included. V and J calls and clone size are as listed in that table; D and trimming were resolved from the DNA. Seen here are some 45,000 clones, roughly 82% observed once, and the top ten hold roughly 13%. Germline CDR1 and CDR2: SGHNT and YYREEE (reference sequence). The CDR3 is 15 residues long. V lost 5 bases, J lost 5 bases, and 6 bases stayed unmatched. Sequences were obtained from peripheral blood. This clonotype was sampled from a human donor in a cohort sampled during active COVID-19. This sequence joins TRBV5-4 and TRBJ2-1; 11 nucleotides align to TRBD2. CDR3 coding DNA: TGTGCCAGCAGACCGGAGACTAGCGGGGACAATGAGCAGTTCTTC. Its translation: CASRPETSGDNEQFF. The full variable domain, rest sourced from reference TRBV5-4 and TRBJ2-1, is ETGVTQSPTHLIKTRGQQVTLRCSSQSGHNTVSWYQQALGQGPQFIFQYYREEENGRGNFPPRFSGLQFPNYSSELNVNALELDDSALYLCASRPETSGDNEQFFGPGTRLTVL.